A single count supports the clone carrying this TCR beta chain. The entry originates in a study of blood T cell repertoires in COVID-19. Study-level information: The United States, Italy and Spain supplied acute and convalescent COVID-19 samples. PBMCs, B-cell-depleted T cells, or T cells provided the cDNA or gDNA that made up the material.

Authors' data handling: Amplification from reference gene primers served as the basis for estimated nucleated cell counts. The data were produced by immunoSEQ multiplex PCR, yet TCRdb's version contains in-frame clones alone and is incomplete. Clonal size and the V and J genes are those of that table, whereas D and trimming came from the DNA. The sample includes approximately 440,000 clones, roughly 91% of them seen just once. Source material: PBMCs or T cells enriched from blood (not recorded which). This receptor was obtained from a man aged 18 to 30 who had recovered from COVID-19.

CDR3 sequence (DNA): TGTGCCAGCAGCGGGACAGGAGTAGCTGAAGCTTTCTTT. It translates to CASSGTGVAEAFF. The rearrangement joins TRBV11-2 to TRBJ1-1; 8 bases fit TRBD1. V was clipped by 5 bases and J by 6 bases; unmatched bases: 5. CDR3 length: 13 amino acids. Germline CDR1 and CDR2: SGHAT and FQNNGV.